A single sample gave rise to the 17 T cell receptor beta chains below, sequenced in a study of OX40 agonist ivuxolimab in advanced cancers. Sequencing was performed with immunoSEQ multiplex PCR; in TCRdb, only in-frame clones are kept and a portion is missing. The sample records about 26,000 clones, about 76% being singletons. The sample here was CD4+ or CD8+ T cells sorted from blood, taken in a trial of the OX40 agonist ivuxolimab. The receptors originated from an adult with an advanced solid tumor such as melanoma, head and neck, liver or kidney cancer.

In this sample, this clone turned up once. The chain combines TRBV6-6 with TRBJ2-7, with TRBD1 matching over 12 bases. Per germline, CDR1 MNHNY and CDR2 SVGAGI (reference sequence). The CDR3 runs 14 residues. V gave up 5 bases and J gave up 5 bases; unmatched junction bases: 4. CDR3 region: CASSPGTGGDEQYF. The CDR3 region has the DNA TGTGCCAGCAGTCCCGGGACAGGGGGCGACGAGCAGTACTTC.

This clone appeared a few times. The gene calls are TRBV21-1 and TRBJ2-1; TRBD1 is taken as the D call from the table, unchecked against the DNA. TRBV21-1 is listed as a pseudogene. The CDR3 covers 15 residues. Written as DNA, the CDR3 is TGTGCCAGCAGCACCGCGGGACAGATCTACAATGAGCAGTTCTTC. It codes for CASSTAGQIYNEQFF.

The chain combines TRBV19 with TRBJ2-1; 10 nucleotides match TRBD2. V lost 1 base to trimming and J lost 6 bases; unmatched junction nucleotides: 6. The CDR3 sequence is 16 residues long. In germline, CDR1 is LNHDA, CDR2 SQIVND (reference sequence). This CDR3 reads CASSIGLGLASNEQFF. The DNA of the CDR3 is TGTGCCAGTAGTATAGGCTTGGGACTAGCGAGCAATGAGCAGTTCTTC.

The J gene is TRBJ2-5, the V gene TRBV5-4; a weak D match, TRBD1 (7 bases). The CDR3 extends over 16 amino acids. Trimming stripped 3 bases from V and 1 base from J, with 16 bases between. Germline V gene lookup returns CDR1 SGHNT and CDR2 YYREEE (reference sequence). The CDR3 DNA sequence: TGTGCCAGCAGCTGGGGTCTCAGGGGGGCCCAAGAGACCCAGTACTTC. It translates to CASSWGLRGAQETQYF.

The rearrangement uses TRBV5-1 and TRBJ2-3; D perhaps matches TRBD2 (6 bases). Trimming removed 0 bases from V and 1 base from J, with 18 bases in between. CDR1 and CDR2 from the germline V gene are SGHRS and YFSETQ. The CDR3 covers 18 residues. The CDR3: CASSLEGLALAGTDTQYF. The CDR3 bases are TGCGCCAGCAGCTTGGAGGGCCTAGCGCTGGCTGGCACAGATACGCAGTATTTT.

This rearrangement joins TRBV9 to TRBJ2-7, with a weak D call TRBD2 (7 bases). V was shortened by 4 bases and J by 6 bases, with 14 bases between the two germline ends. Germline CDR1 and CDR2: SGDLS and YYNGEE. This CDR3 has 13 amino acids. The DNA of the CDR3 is TGTGCCAGCAGCCCACCGGGGGGCCTCGAGCAGTACTTC. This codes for CASSPPGGLEQYF.

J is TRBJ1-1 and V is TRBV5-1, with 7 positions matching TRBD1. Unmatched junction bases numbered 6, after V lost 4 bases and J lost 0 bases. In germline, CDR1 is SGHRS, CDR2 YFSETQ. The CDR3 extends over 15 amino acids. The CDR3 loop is CASSGTGEMNTEAFF. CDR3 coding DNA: TGCGCCAGCAGCGGAACAGGGGAGATGAACACTGAAGCTTTCTTT. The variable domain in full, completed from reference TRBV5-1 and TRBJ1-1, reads KAGVTQTPRYLIKTRGQQVTLSCSPISGHRSVSWYQQTPGQGLQFLFEYFSETQRNKGNFPGRFSGRQFSNSRSEMNVSTLELGDSALYLCASSGTGEMNTEAFFGQGTRLTVV.

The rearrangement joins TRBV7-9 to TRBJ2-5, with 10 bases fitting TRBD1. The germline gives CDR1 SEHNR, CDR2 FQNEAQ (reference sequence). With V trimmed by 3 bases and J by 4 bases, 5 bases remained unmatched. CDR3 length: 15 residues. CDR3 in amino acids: CASSFLRDRGETQYF. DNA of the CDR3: TGTGCCAGCAGCTTCCTTAGGGACAGGGGAGAGACCCAGTACTTC. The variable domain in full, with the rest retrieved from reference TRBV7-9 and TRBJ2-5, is DTGVSQNPRHKITKRGQNVTFRCDPISEHNRLYWYRQTLGQGPEFLTYFQNEAQLEKSRLLSDRFSAERPKGSFSTLEIQRTEQGDSAMYLCASSFLRDRGETQYFGPGTRLLVL.

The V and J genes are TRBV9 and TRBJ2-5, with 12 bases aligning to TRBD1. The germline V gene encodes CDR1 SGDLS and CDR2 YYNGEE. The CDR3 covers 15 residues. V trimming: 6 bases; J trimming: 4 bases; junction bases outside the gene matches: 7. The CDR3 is CASNRGQGARETQYF. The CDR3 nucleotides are TGTGCCAGCAATAGGGGACAGGGGGCTCGAGAGACCCAGTACTTC.

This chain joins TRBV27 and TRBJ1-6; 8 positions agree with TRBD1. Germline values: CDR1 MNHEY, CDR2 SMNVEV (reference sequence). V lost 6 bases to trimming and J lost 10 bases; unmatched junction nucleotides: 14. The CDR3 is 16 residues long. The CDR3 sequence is CASRDQGAPPESPLHF. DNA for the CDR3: TGTGCCAGCAGGGACCAGGGGGCGCCCCCGGAATCACCCCTCCACTTT.

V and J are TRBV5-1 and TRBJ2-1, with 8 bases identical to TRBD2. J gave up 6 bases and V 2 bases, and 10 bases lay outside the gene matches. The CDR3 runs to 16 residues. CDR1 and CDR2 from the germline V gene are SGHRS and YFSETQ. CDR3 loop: CASSFRWGGGSNEQFF. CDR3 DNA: TGCGCCAGCAGCTTTAGGTGGGGCGGGGGGTCCAATGAGCAGTTCTTC.

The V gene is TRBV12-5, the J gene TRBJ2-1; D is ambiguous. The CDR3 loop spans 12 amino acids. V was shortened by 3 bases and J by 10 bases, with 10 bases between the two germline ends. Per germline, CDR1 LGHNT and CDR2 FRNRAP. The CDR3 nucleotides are TGTGCTAGTGGTTTAGTCGGAACCGAGCAGTTCTTC. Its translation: CASGLVGTEQFF.

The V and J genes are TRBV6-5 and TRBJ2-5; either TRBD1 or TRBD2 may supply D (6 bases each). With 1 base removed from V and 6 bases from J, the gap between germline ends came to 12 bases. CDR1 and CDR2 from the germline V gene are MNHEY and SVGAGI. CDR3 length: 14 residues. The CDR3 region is CASSYFRGQKTQYF. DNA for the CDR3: TGTGCCAGCAGTTACTTTCGGGGGCAAAAGACCCAGTACTTC.

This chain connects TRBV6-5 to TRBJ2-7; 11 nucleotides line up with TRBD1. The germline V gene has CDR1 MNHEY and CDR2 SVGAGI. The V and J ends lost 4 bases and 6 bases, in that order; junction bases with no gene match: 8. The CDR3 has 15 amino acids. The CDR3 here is CASSLSGTGGSEQYF. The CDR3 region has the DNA TGTGCCAGCAGTTTATCCGGGACAGGGGGGAGCGAGCAGTACTTC.

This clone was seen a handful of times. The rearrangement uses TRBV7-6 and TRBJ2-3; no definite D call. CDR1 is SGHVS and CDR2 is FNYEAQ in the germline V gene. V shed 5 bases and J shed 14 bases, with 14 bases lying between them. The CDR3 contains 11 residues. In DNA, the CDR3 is TGTGCCAGCAGCCACCAGGACCCGGGGTATTTT. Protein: CASSHQDPGYF.

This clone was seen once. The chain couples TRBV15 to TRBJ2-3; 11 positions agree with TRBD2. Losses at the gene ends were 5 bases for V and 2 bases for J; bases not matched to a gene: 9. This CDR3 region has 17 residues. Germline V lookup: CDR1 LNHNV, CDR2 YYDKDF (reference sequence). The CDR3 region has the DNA TGTGCCACCAGCCTTTCAACTAGCGGGGGATTCACAGATACGCAGTATTTT. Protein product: CATSLSTSGGFTDTQYF.

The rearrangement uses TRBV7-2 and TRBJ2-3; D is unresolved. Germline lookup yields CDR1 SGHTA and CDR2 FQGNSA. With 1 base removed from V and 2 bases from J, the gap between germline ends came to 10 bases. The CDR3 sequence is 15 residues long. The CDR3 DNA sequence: TGTGCCAGCAGCTTAGGCACCCGGACCACAGATACGCAGTATTTT. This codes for CASSLGTRTTDTQYF. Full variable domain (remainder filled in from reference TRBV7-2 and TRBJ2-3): GAGVSQSPSNKVTEKGKDVELRCDPISGHTALYWYRQSLGQGLEFLIYFQGNSAPDKSGLPSDRFSAERTGGSVSTLTIQRTQQEDSAVYLCASSLGTRTTDTQYFGPGTRLTVL.